These 12 T cell receptor beta chains originate from one sample sequenced in a study of blood T cell repertoires in COVID-19. The repertoire was sequenced with immunoSEQ multiplex PCR; TCRdb's copy has only in-frame clones and lacks some. This table holds some 140,000 clones, approximately 85% found once. The sample comprised peripheral blood. The receptors were gathered from a man aged 60 to 75 with COVID-19, enrolled during active disease.

The rearrangement joins TRBV9 to TRBJ1-2; D ambiguous. Germline V gene lookup returns CDR1 SGDLS and CDR2 YYNGEE. Trimming left V 6 bases short and J 6 bases short, with 12 bases between. The CDR3 has 12 residues. CDR3 nucleotide sequence: TGTGCCAGCACCAAAACCGCGGATGGCTACACCTTC. Protein sequence: CASTKTADGYTF.

J is TRBJ2-3 and V is TRBV20-1, with 13 bases that match TRBD2. J gave up 2 bases and V 3 bases, and 5 bases lay outside the gene matches. The CDR3 spans 16 residues. CDR1 is DFQATT and CDR2 is SNEGSKA in the germline V gene (reference sequence). CDR3 nucleotide sequence: TGCAGTGCTAGTGGACTAGCGGGGGACTTCACAGATACGCAGTATTTT. Protein product: CSASGLAGDFTDTQYF.

This clone was seen once. The chain combines TRBV5-5 with TRBJ1-5, with a tentative D call TRBD1 (6 bases). The V and J ends lost 0 bases and 7 bases respectively, with 11 bases between them. Germline V gene lookup returns CDR1 SGHKS and CDR2 YYEKEE (reference sequence). The CDR3 covers 14 residues. The CDR3 region is CASSLAGGAQPQHF. The CDR3 DNA is TGTGCCAGCAGCTTGGCCGGGGGGGCGCAGCCCCAGCATTTT.

This chain connects TRBV3-1 (or the pseudogene TRBV3-2) to TRBJ1-1, with 7 nucleotides matching TRBD1. V lost 4 bases, J lost 7 bases, and 12 bases stayed unmatched. The CDR3 has 15 amino acids. Germline V gene data show CDR1 as LGHDT and CDR2 as YNNKEL (reference sequence). For the CDR3, the DNA is TGTGCCAGCAGCCTTCATGGACAGGTCCTCTTTGAAGCTTTCTTT. Translation gives CASSLHGQVLFEAFF.

This chain connects TRBV27 to TRBJ1-6; D ambiguous. The CDR3 is 14 amino acids. Looked up from germline, CDR1 is MNHEY and CDR2 is SMNVEV (reference sequence). Trimming stripped 2 bases from V and 11 bases from J, with 13 bases between. The CDR3 nucleotides are TGTGCCAGCAGTTTAAAAAAACAACTACCACCCCTCCACTTT. This encodes CASSLKKQLPPLHF.

The rearrangement joins TRBV19 to TRBJ1-2; weak D call: TRBD1 (5 bases). This CDR3 comprises 13 residues. V shed 5 bases and J shed 7 bases, with 14 bases lying between them. Looked up from germline, CDR1 is LNHDA and CDR2 is SQIVND (reference sequence). The CDR3 protein is CASSSFRDSGYTF. CDR3 coding DNA: TGTGCCAGTAGTTCCTTCCGGGACTCTGGCTACACCTTC. The full variable domain, rest sourced from reference TRBV19 and TRBJ1-2, is DGGITQSPKYLFRKEGQNVTLSCEQNLNHDAMYWYRQDPGQGLRLIYYSQIVNDFQKGDIAEGYSVSREKKESFPLTVTSAQKNPTAFYLCASSSFRDSGYTFGSGTRLTVV.

This chain connects TRBV11-2 to TRBJ2-1; D is possibly TRBD2 (6 bases). The length of the CDR3 is 15 residues. V was pared by 4 bases and J by 4 bases, with 14 bases between. Germline CDR1 is SGHAT and CDR2 is FQNNGV. CDR3 region: CASSSEGTKYNEQFF. CDR3 DNA: TGTGCCAGCAGCTCGGAGGGAACTAAATACAATGAGCAGTTCTTC.

The gene calls are TRBV6-5 and TRBJ2-3; D might be TRBD1 (6 bases). V lost 5 bases and J lost 4, with 13 bases in between. Germline assignment: CDR1 MNHEY and CDR2 SVGAGI. The CDR3 contains 14 residues. The CDR3 spells CASSKQGVPDTQYF. Written as DNA, the CDR3 is TGTGCCAGCAGTAAACAGGGAGTCCCAGATACGCAGTATTTT.

This clone appeared a few times. The J gene is TRBJ2-6, the V gene TRBV28, with a possible D match to TRBD1 (6 bases). V lost 6 bases and J lost 0, with 9 bases in between. The CDR3 totals 15 residues. CDR1 and CDR2 (germline): MDHEN, SYDVKM. The CDR3 protein is CASSYRDSGANVLTF. CDR3 in DNA: TGTGCCAGCAGCTACAGGGACTCTGGGGCCAACGTCCTGACTTTC.

J is TRBJ1-1 and V is TRBV3-1 (or the pseudogene TRBV3-2), with 8 bases aligning to TRBD1. The germline CDR1 and CDR2 sequences are LGHDT and YNNKEL (reference sequence). This CDR3 contains 15 residues. V lost 4 bases, J lost 0 bases, and 4 bases stayed unmatched. The CDR3 nucleotides are TGTGCCAGCAGCCTCAGGGGGCAGATGAACACTGAAGCTTTCTTT. Translation: CASSLRGQMNTEAFF.

The genes are TRBV9 and TRBJ2-1; 10 bases align to TRBD2. J lost 7 bases, V lost 1 base, and 5 bases had no gene match. Germline assignment: CDR1 SGDLS and CDR2 YYNGEE. The CDR3 sequence is 15 residues long. The CDR3 sequence: CASSVKSSGRNEQFF. CDR3 nucleotide sequence: TGTGCCAGCAGCGTAAAGTCTAGCGGGAGAAATGAGCAGTTCTTC.

V usage is TRBV27 and J usage is TRBJ2-7, with D possibly being TRBD1 (6 bases). This CDR3 region has 14 residues. V lost 2 bases and J lost 2, with 10 bases in between. Germline V lookup: CDR1 MNHEY, CDR2 SMNVEV (reference sequence). Here the CDR3 DNA reads TGTGCCAGCAGTTTACTACAGGGAGCCTACGAGCAGTACTTC. It codes for CASSLLQGAYEQYF.